The rows below give T cell receptor beta chains drawn from one sample of a study of CD4+ T cells in melanoma. The method was immunoSEQ multiplex PCR; TCRdb's version includes in-frame clones alone and lacks a portion of them. The sample carries about 18,000 clones, over 70% recorded once. Sequencing input: cells from a culture (not recorded whether cultured in vitro). The receptors were gathered from a human donor with melanoma. CDR3s include the opening cysteine and the closing phenylalanine or tryptophan. The D gene is left open where the match is weak. Clone size is stated in some rows and not others, as once, few, many or a class when expanded.

V: TRBV7-9; size: -; J: TRBJ1-1; D: -; DNA: TGTGCCAGCAGCTTAGCGGGGACGCTGCTCACTGAAGCTTTCTTT; CDR3: CASSLAGTLLTEAFF
V: TRBV29-1; size: few; J: TRBJ1-1; D: -; DNA: TGCAGCGTTTTTAAGGGAAGGGCTTTCTTT; CDR3: CSVFKGRAFF
V: TRBV6-6; size: -; J: TRBJ1-1; D: -; DNA: TGTGCCGGTTCACTGTTGGAGAACACTGAAGCTTTCTTT; CDR3: CAGSLLENTEAFF
V: TRBV6-5; size: -; J: TRBJ1-2; D: -; DNA: TGTGCCAGCAGTTACTCGGGCGCCCGAGCAGGCGGCTACACCTTC; CDR3: CASSYSGARAGGYTF
V: TRBV7-9; size: -; J: TRBJ1-2; D: -; DNA: TGTGCCAGCGGATCCGGGGCCCCTCCCTATGGCTACACCTTC; CDR3: CASGSGAPPYGYTF
V: TRBV2; size: once; J: TRBJ1-3; D: -; DNA: TGTGCCAGGAGACAGACCTCTGGAAACACCATATATTTT; CDR3: CARRQTSGNTIYF
V: TRBV6-1; size: -; J: TRBJ1-2; D: -; DNA: TGTGCCGTTTCGGGGGTCGGGGGGGACTATGGCTACACCTTC; CDR3: CAVSGVGGDYGYTF
V: TRBV2; size: -; J: TRBJ1-3; D: -; DNA: TGTGCCAGCAGACGGACTCAGGGAACTGGAAACACCATATATTTT; CDR3: CASRRTQGTGNTIYF
V: TRBV7-3; size: -; J: TRBJ2-2; D: -; DNA: TGTGCCAGCAGCTTGGGGGCCGGGGAGCTGTTTTTT; CDR3: CASSLGAGELFF
V: TRBV5-4; size: -; J: TRBJ1-1; D: -; DNA: TGTGCCAGCAGCCCAGGGGCCCCGAACACTGAAGCTTTCTTT; CDR3: CASSPGAPNTEAFF
V: TRBV7-2; size: -; J: TRBJ2-1; D: -; DNA: TGTGCCAGCAGCCCCCCGACGCGCAATGAGCAGTTCTTC; CDR3: CASSPPTRNEQFF
V: TRBV2; size: -; J: TRBJ2-7; D: -; DNA: TGTGCCAGCACCATCCCGTTATCCTACGAGCAGTACTTC; CDR3: CASTIPLSYEQYF
V: TRBV5-1; size: -; J: TRBJ1-4; D: -; DNA: TGCGCCAGCAGCTTGAGTGCAACTAATGAAAAACTGTTTTTT; CDR3: CASSLSATNEKLFF
V: TRBV18; size: -; J: TRBJ2-5; D: TRBD2; DNA: TGTGCCAGCTCACGAAAGGGACTAGCGGGGGAGGAGACCCAGTACTTC; CDR3: CASSRKGLAGEETQYF
V: TRBV10-1; size: few; J: TRBJ1-3; D: -; DNA: TGCGCCAGCAAAAACCGGACCCGGAGAACCATATATTTT; CDR3: CASKNRTRRTIYF
V: TRBV6-1; size: once; J: TRBJ2-5; D: TRBD2; DNA: TGTGCCAGCAGTGCACTCGCGGGGGGGGTAGGCCTCAAAGAGACCCAGTACTTC; CDR3: CASSALAGGVGLKETQYF
V: TRBV4-1; size: -; J: TRBJ1-1; D: -; DNA: TGCGCCAGCAGCCCCGGGTGGGGGAACACTGAAGCTTTCTTT; CDR3: CASSPGWGNTEAFF
V: TRBV19; size: -; J: TRBJ1-4; D: -; DNA: TGTGCCAGTACCCTTGGGGAAAAACTGTTTTTT; CDR3: CASTLGEKLFF
V: TRBV7-6; size: few; J: TRBJ1-3; D: -; DNA: TGTGCCAGCAGCACCTTAGCCTCTGGAAACACCATATATTTT; CDR3: CASSTLASGNTIYF
V: TRBV7-9; size: -; J: TRBJ1-1; D: -; DNA: TGTGCCAGCAGCTTAGGGCGAAGGGAAGCTTTCTTT; CDR3: CASSLGRREAFF
V: TRBV7-9; size: -; J: TRBJ1-4; D: -; DNA: TGTGCCAGCAGCTCCAAAGGGGGAGGGGTCGGAAAACTGTTTTTT; CDR3: CASSSKGGGVGKLFF
V: TRBV2; size: -; J: TRBJ2-7; D: TRBD2; DNA: TGTGCCAGCAGTGAACAACCCCTAGCGGGGGCCTCCTACGAGCAGTACTTC; CDR3: CASSEQPLAGASYEQYF
V: TRBV7-3; size: few; J: TRBJ2-3; D: -; DNA: TGTGCCAGCAGCTTAGCCCGCACAGATACGCAGTATTTT; CDR3: CASSLARTDTQYF
V: TRBV9; size: -; J: TRBJ1-1; D: -; DNA: TGTGCCAGCAGCGCTCACGGGGGCGTCGACACTGAAGCTTTCTTT; CDR3: CASSAHGGVDTEAFF
V: TRBV10-3; size: -; J: TRBJ1-2; D: TRBD1; DNA: TGTGCCATCAGTGGGGGGACAGGGAACTATGGCTACACCTTC; CDR3: CAISGGTGNYGYTF
V: TRBV6-1; size: -; J: TRBJ1-2; D: TRBD1; DNA: TGTGCCAGCAGTTCAAAGACAGGGCCCCATGGCTACACCTTC; CDR3: CASSSKTGPHGYTF
V: TRBV10-2; size: -; J: TRBJ1-5; D: -; DNA: TGCGCCAGCAGTCAGACAGAGGGTCAGCCCCAGCATTTT; CDR3: CASSQTEGQPQHF
V: TRBV5-1; size: -; J: TRBJ2-7; D: -; DNA: TGCGCCAGCAGCTTGGGTCAGATCTACGAGCAGTACTTC; CDR3: CASSLGQIYEQYF
V: TRBV11-2; size: -; J: TRBJ2-2; D: TRBD1; DNA: TGTGCCAGCAGCTTTAGGGACAGCGACACCGGGGAGCTGTTTTTT; CDR3: CASSFRDSDTGELFF
V: TRBV6-5; size: -; J: TRBJ1-1; D: -; DNA: TGTGCCAGCAGCCCTCTATCTAGCGGAAACACTGAAGCTTTCTTT; CDR3: CASSPLSSGNTEAFF
V: TRBV4-1; size: -; J: TRBJ1-4; D: -; DNA: TGCGCCAGCAGTCGGTCACCCAGGAATGAAAAACTGTTTTTT; CDR3: CASSRSPRNEKLFF
V: TRBV7-3; size: -; J: TRBJ2-5; D: -; DNA: TGTGCCAGCAGCTTAACGGCTAGCTTGGTAGAGACCCAGTACTTC; CDR3: CASSLTASLVETQYF
V: TRBV5-1; size: -; J: TRBJ2-7; D: -; DNA: TGCGCCAGCAGCTTGGCCGTTGACAGACTTTCCTACGAGCAGTACTTC; CDR3: CASSLAVDRLSYEQYF
V: TRBV5-6; size: -; J: TRBJ2-1; D: TRBD2; DNA: TGTGCCAGCAACAAACGTAGACTAGCGGGGGCGCATGAGCAGTTCTTC; CDR3: CASNKRRLAGAHEQFF
V: TRBV7-9; size: -; J: TRBJ2-7; D: -; DNA: TGTGCCAGCAGCTTTGAGACCGCGGGGGCGGGTGAGCAGTACTTC; CDR3: CASSFETAGAGEQYF
V: TRBV10-3; size: -; J: TRBJ2-3; D: TRBD2; DNA: TGTGCCATCAGTGAATTCGGGGGGGGGCCCTCAGATACGCAGTATTTT; CDR3: CAISEFGGGPSDTQYF
V: TRBV18; size: -; J: TRBJ1-5; D: -; DNA: TGTGCCAGCTCACTTTGGTCAAATCAGCCCCAGCATTTT; CDR3: CASSLWSNQPQHF
V: TRBV11-1; size: -; J: TRBJ2-7; D: -; DNA: TGTGCCAGCAGCTTTAGCAGTCCCTACGAGCAGTACTTC; CDR3: CASSFSSPYEQYF
V: TRBV4-1; size: once; J: TRBJ2-2; D: -; DNA: TGCGCCAGCAGCCATGAACGACACGCCATCAAGAACACCGGGGAGCTGTTTTTT; CDR3: CASSHERHAIKNTGELFF
V: TRBV5-1; size: -; J: TRBJ1-2; D: -; DNA: TGCGCCAGCAGCTTGGAGGTCCCAGGGCTGGGCTATGGCTACACCTTC; CDR3: CASSLEVPGLGYGYTF
V: TRBV2; size: -; J: TRBJ2-2; D: -; DNA: TGTGCCAGCAGGGGCACCGGGGAGCTGTTTTTT; CDR3: CASRGTGELFF
V: TRBV6-5; size: -; J: TRBJ1-2; D: -; DNA: TGTGCCAGCAGTTTATCACGGACCACTGGTTCTGGCTACACCTTC; CDR3: CASSLSRTTGSGYTF
V: TRBV5-8; size: -; J: TRBJ2-5; D: TRBD2; DNA: TGTGCCAGCAGCCCGGGGAGCGGGGGGCGTCAAGAGACCCAGTACTTC; CDR3: CASSPGSGGRQETQYF
V: TRBV7-8; size: -; J: TRBJ2-7; D: TRBD1; DNA: TGTGCCAGCAGCCCACCGGGACAGGGGGCCTACGAGCAGTACTTC; CDR3: CASSPPGQGAYEQYF
V: TRBV4-2; size: -; J: TRBJ2-2; D: -; DNA: TGTGCCAGCAGCCCGAGGACGGGGACCGGGGAGCTGTTTTTT; CDR3: CASSPRTGTGELFF
V: TRBV5-4; size: -; J: TRBJ2-1; D: TRBD2; DNA: TGTGCCAGCAGCTTGGGACTAGCAGATTACAATGAGCAGTTCTTC; CDR3: CASSLGLADYNEQFF
V: TRBV11-2; size: -; J: TRBJ1-4; D: TRBD1; DNA: TGTGCCAGCAGCCACCGGACAGGGGGCAAGAATGAAAAACTGTTTTTT; CDR3: CASSHRTGGKNEKLFF
V: TRBV4-1; size: -; J: TRBJ1-4; D: TRBD1; DNA: TGCGCCAGCAGACTCGGACAGGGGAATGAAAAACTGTTTTTT; CDR3: CASRLGQGNEKLFF
V: TRBV5-1; size: -; J: TRBJ2-7; D: -; DNA: TGCGCCAGCAGGGTAGGCAGAGGCGGGGAGCAGTACTTC; CDR3: CASRVGRGGEQYF